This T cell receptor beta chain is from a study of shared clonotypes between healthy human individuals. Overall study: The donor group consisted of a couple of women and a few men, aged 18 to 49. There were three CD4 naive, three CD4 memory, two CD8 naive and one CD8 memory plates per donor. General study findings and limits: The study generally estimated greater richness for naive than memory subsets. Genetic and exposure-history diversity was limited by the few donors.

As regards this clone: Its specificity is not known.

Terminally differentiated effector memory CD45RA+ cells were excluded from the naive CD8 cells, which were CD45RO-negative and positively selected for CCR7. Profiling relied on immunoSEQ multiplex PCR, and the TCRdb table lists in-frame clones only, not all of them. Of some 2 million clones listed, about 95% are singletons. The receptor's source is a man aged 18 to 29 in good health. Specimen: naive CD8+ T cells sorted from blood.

The CDR3 loop reads CASSQQAKNTEAFF. The CDR3 region has the DNA TGTGCCAGCAGCCAACAGGCCAAGAACACTGAAGCTTTCTTT. The chain combines TRBV5-4 with TRBJ1-1; possible D gene TRBD1, 5 bases. V was shortened by 4 bases and J by 1 base, with 11 bases between the two germline ends. The V gene's germline CDR1 is SGHNT and CDR2 YYREEE (reference sequence). The CDR3 spans 14 residues.